This T cell receptor (beta chain) emerged from a study of T cells in Graves' hyperthyroidism and ophthalmopathy. Amplification yielded TCR beta CDR3 regions, with RNA transcripts as the source. First-round RT-PCR of the TCR CDR3 relied on the HTBI primer set. TCRdb independently ran MiXCR on the multiplex PCR reads; one entry per CDR3 protein. The table includes roughly 750,000 distinct CDR3 sequences, about a sixth detected once. This clonotype was detected many times. This CDR3 is built from 16 residues. V lost 2 bases, J lost 0 bases, and 11 bases lay in between. Germline V CDR1 and CDR2: MDHEN, SYDVKM.

What was sequenced was blood. The chain combines TRBV28 with TRBJ2-1, with D perhaps assigned TRBD1 or TRBD2 (5 bases each). This sequence originates from a man aged 18 to 35 with Graves' hyperthyroidism. CDR3 amino acids: CASSLQAGSSYNEQFF. As DNA, the CDR3 is TGTGCCAGCAGTTTACAGGCAGGGAGCTCCTACAATGAGCAGTTCTTC.